This T cell receptor (beta chain) was sequenced in a study of sequential checkpoint blockade in melanoma. On the study more broadly: Randomization was 1:1 between first-line nivolumab→ipilimumab and ipilimumab→nivolumab. Maintenance nivolumab came after either treatment sequence.

This table comes from immunoSEQ multiplex PCR, and its TCRdb copy is limited to in-frame clones, with some not included. The sample has around 16,000 clones, 77% seen once. Treatment reported: randomized to nivolumab then ipilimumab (arm A) or the reverse (arm B). PBMC sorting kept live CD3+CD8+ cells without CD19 or CD56. Germline V gene sequence: CDR1 SNHLY, CDR2 FYNNEI. The CDR3 is 12 amino acids. V lost 7 bases, J lost 2 bases, and 8 bases lay in between. The rearrangement joins TRBV2 to TRBJ1-2; no clear D gene. This receptor was taken from a human donor with melanoma. The specimen comprised CD8+ T cells sorted from blood (inferred from file names), sampled from a patient given nivolumab and ipilimumab in sequence. CDR3 nucleotide sequence: TGTGCCAGCACCCTGTTCAACTATGGCTACACCTTC. Its protein is CASTLFNYGYTF.